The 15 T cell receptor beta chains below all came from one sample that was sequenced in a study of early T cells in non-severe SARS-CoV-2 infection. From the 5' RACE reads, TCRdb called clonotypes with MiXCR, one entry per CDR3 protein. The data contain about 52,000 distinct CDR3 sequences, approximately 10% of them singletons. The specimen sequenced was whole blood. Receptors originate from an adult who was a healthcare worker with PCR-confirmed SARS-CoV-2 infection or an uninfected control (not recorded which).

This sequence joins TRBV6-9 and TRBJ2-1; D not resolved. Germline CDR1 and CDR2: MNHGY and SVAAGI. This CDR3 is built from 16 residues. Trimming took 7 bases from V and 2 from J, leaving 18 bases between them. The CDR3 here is CASNYLRRNTYNEQFF. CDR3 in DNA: TGTGCCAGCAATTACTTAAGGCGGAACACCTACAATGAGCAGTTCTTC.

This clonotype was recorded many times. CDR3 region: CASSSYDRAGRNEQFF. For the CDR3, the DNA is TGTGCCAGCAGCTCGTACGACAGGGCGGGTCGGAATGAGCAGTTCTTC. The rearrangement uses TRBV7-9 and TRBJ2-1; 7 positions match TRBD1. The trim removed 4 bases at V and 7 bases at J, leaving 13 bases unmatched. The CDR3 contains 16 residues. The V gene's germline CDR1 is SEHNR and CDR2 FQNEAQ (reference sequence). Based on the CDR3 plus reference TRBV7-9 and TRBJ2-1, the full variable domain is DTGVSQNPRHKITKRGQNVTFRCDPISEHNRLYWYRQTLGQGPEFLTYFQNEAQLEKSRLLSDRFSAERPKGSFSTLEIQRTEQGDSAMYLCASSSYDRAGRNEQFFGPGTRLTVL.

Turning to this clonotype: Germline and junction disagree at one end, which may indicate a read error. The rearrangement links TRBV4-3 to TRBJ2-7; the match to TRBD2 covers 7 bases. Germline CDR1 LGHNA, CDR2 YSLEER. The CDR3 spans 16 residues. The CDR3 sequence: CANSHPLADLSYEQYF. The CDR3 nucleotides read TGCGCCAACAGCCACCCCCTAGCGGACCTCTCCTACGAGCAGTACTTC.

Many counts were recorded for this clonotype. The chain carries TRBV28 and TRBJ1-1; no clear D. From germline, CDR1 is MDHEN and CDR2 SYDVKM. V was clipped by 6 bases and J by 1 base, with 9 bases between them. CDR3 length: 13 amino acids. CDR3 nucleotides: TGTGCCAGCAGACCGACTGCGAACACTGAAGCTTTCTTT. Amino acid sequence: CASRPTANTEAFF.

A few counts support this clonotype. The CDR3 bases are TGCAGTGCTAGAGCGGCCACTAGCGGGACCTACGAGCAGTACTTC. Translated, it gives CSARAATSGTYEQYF. V usage is TRBV20-1 and J usage is TRBJ2-7, with 10 bases identical to TRBD2. The CDR3 consists of 15 residues. V shed 1 base and J 2 bases; nucleotides not matched to a gene: 5. In germline, CDR1 is DFQATT, CDR2 SNEGSKA (reference sequence).

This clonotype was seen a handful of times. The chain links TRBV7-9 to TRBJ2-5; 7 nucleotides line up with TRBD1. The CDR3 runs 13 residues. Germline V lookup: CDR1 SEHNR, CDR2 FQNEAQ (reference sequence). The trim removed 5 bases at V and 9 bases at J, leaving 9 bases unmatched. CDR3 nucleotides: TGTGCCAGCAGCCCGGGACAGCCCCGGGCCCAGTACTTC. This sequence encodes CASSPGQPRAQYF.

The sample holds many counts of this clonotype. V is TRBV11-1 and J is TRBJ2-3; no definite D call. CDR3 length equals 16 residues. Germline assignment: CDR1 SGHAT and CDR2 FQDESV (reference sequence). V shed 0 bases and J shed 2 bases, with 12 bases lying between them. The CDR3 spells CASSLARTWATDTQYF. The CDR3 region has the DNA TGTGCCAGCAGCTTAGCCAGGACCTGGGCCACAGATACGCAGTATTTT.

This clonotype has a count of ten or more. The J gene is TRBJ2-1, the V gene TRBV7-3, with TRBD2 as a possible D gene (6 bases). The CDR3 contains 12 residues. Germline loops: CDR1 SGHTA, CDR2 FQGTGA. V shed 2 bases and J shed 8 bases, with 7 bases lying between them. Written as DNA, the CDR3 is TGTGCCAGCAGCTTATCGGGGGATGAGCAGTTCTTC. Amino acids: CASSLSGDEQFF.

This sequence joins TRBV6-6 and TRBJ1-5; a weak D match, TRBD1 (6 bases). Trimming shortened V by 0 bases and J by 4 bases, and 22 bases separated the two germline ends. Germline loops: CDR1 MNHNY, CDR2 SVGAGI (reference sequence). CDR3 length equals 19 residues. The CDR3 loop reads CASSYSNWRGQNKNQPQHF. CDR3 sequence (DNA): TGTGCCAGCAGTTACTCGAACTGGAGAGGACAGAACAAAAATCAGCCCCAGCATTTT.

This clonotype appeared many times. The CDR3 here is CASSLATGELFF. CDR3 nucleotides: TGTGCCAGCAGCTTAGCAACCGGGGAGCTGTTTTTT. The chain employs TRBV7-8 and TRBJ2-2; D unresolved. The CDR3 consists of 12 residues. V was pared by 0 bases and J by 5 bases, with 1 base between. The germline V gene encodes CDR1 SGHVS and CDR2 FQNEAQ.

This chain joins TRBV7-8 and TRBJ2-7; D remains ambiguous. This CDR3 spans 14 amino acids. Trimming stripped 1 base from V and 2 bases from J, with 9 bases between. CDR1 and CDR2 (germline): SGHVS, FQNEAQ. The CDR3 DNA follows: TGTGCCAGCAGCTTAGGAGTGCGTACCTACGAGCAGTACTTC. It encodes CASSLGVRTYEQYF. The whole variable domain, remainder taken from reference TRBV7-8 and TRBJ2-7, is GAGVSQSPRYKVAKRGQDVALRCDPISGHVSLFWYQQALGQGPEFLTYFQNEAQLDKSGLPSDRFFAERPEGSVSTLKIQRTQQEDSAVYLCASSLGVRTYEQYFGPGTRLTVT.

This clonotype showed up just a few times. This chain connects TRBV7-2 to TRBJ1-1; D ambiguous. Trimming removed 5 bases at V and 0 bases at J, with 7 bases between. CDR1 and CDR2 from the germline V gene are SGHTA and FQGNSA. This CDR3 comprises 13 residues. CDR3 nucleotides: TGTGCCAGCAGCGGAACTATGAACACTGAAGCTTTCTTT. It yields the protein CASSGTMNTEAFF. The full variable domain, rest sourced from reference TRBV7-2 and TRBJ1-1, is GAGVSQSPSNKVTEKGKDVELRCDPISGHTALYWYRQSLGQGLEFLIYFQGNSAPDKSGLPSDRFSAERTGGSVSTLTIQRTQQEDSAVYLCASSGTMNTEAFFGQGTRLTVV.

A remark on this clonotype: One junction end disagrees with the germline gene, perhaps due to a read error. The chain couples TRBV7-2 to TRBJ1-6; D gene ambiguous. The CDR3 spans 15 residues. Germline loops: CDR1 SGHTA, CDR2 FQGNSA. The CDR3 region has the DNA TGTGCCAGCAGCCTCTCAGCTCAGAGCGATTCAGCCCTCCACTTT. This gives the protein CASSLSAQSDSALHF.

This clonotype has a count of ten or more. The CDR3: CASSQGTTITYSNQPQHF. DNA of the CDR3: TGCGCCAGCAGCCAGGGTACGACAATTACCTATAGCAATCAGCCCCAGCATTTT. The chain combines TRBV4-1 with TRBJ1-5; D is undetermined. Trimming shortened V by 3 bases and J by 0 bases, and 18 bases separated the two germline ends. Per the germline V gene, CDR1 is MGHRA and CDR2 is YSYEKL. The CDR3 runs 18 residues.

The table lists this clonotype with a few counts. CDR3 sequence reads: CASSLSDRVDYEQYF. CDR3 coding DNA: TGTGCCAGCAGCTTGTCGGACAGGGTGGATTACGAGCAGTACTTC. The chain joins TRBV5-5 to TRBJ2-7; 8 bases agree with TRBD1. The ends lost 1 base at V and 4 bases at J; junction bases unmatched: 7. The CDR3 covers 15 residues. CDR1 is SGHKS and CDR2 is YYEKEE in the germline V gene (reference sequence).